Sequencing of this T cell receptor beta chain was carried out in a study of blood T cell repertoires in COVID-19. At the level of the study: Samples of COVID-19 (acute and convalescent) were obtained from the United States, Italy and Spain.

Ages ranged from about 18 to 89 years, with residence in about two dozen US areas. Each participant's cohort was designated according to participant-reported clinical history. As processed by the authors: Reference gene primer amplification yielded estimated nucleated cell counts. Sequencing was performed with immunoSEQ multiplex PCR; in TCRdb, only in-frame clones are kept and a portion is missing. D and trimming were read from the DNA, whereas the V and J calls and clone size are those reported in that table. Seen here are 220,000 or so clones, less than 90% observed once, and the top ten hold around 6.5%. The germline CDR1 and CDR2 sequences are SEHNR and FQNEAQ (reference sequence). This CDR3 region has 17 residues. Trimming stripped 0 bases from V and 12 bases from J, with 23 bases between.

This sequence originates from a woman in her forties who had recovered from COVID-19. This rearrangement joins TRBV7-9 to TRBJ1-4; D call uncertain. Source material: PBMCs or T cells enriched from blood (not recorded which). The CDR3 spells CASSLARRTPDSTQLFF. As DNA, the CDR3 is TGTGCCAGCAGCTTAGCGCGGAGGACCCCCGATTCTACGCAACTGTTTTTT.